A single sample gave rise to the 20 T cell receptor beta chains below, sequenced in a study of blood T cell repertoires in COVID-19 (TCRdb year 2020). Preparation of the library involved the immunoSEQ multiplex PCR assay. TCRdb limited this immuneACCESS table to in-frame rearrangements with V and J called. A share of clones is missing; checked studies link under half to unresolved V genes, and the rest is unexplained. This sample comprises approximately 350,000 clones, about four fifths of them detected only once. The top ten hold almost 3% of the sample. The sequencing input was peripheral blood. The source is a man aged 25 to 45 with active or convalescent COVID-19.

The gene calls are TRBV4-1 and TRBJ1-5; D not resolved. Between the trimmed V and J ends, which lost 2 bases and 3 bases, there was a span of 11 bases. CDR1 and CDR2 from the germline V gene are MGHRA and YSYEKL. This CDR3 spans 15 amino acids. CDR3 nucleotides: TGCGCCAGCAGCCAAAGGGAGAGGGACAATCAGCCCCAGCATTTT. It specifies CASSQRERDNQPQHF.

The chain employs TRBV21-1 and TRBJ1-4; the D call in the table, TRBD1, was not verified against the DNA. TRBV21-1 is a listed pseudogene. CDR3 size: 14 residues. Here the CDR3 DNA reads TGTGCCAGCCTACCTAGGGGGCGAGAGGAAAAACTGTTTTTT. Translation gives CASLPRGREEKLFF.

The chain links TRBV7-3 to TRBJ2-1; maybe TRBD2 (7 bases). This CDR3 region has 16 residues. Trimming took off 1 base at V and 4 bases at J, with 14 bases between the two ends. The germline V gene has CDR1 SGHTA and CDR2 FQGTGA. DNA for the CDR3: TGTGCCAGCAGCTTAATACGGGGGGCCCGTTACAATGAGCAGTTCTTC. Encoded protein: CASSLIRGARYNEQFF.

In its sample, this clone was seen a few times. Lacking the conserved final phenylalanine or tryptophan, this CDR3 likely reflects a read error. The DNA is left out, because the CDR3 cannot be placed on it with certainty; the CDR3 is given as TCRdb lists it. V gene TRBV4-1 combines with J gene TRBJ1-2; the listed D gene, TRBD1, was not tested against the DNA. The CDR3 is 12 amino acids in total, end residues counted. Per the germline V gene, CDR1 is MGHRA and CDR2 is YSYEKL. CDR3 in amino acids: CASSQDRRGTRL.

This clone has just one count. V is TRBV6-5 and J is TRBJ1-2; possible D gene TRBD1, 6 bases. Trimming took off 6 bases at V and 2 bases at J, with 13 bases between the two ends. The CDR3 extends over 14 amino acids. CDR1 and CDR2 (germline): MNHEY, SVGAGI. CDR3 region: CASSGGGGNYGYTF. The CDR3, as DNA: TGTGCCAGCAGCGGGGGCGGGGGAAACTATGGCTACACCTTC.

The chain links TRBV7-3 to TRBJ2-7; 8 bases fit TRBD2. This CDR3 spans 15 amino acids. Germline trimming cut 2 bases from V and 6 bases from J; bases unmatched to any gene: 9. Germline V gene lookup returns CDR1 SGHTA and CDR2 FQGTGA. CDR3 sequence: CASSLEVAGRGEQYF. In DNA, the CDR3 is TGTGCCAGCAGCTTAGAGGTAGCGGGAAGGGGCGAGCAGTACTTC.

This clone was counted once. The J gene is TRBJ2-1, the V gene TRBV7-9, with D tentatively TRBD1 (6 bases). The CDR3 consists of 13 residues. CDR1 is SEHNR, CDR2 FQNEAQ, per germline (reference sequence). The V end was cut by 5 bases, the J end by 14 bases, with 19 bases between. The DNA of the CDR3 is TGTGCCAGCAGCCAAAGGTACAGGGATCGAGAGTTCTTC. Translated: CASSQRYRDREFF.

The chain links TRBV4-1 to TRBJ2-1; D not resolved. The CDR3 contains 15 residues. V shed 3 bases and J shed 0 bases, with 9 bases lying between them. Germline-derived CDR1 and CDR2 are MGHRA and YSYEKL. The CDR3 bases are TGCGCCAGCAGCCAGTTGTCAGGCTCCTACAATGAGCAGTTCTTC. Protein product: CASSQLSGSYNEQFF.

This clone has just a few counts. V and J are TRBV27 and TRBJ1-2, with D possibly matching TRBD1 (5 bases). Germline CDR1 is MNHEY and CDR2 is SMNVEV (reference sequence). The CDR3 totals 13 residues. The ends were cut back, 11 bases at V and 5 bases at J, with 18 bases in the middle. The CDR3: CAASVGPAYGYTF. The CDR3 nucleotides are TGTGCCGCGAGCGTGGGGCCGGCATATGGCTACACCTTC.

The rearrangement joins TRBV6-1 to TRBJ1-1; TRBD1 is a possible D gene (6 bases). The CDR3 extends over 14 amino acids. V was clipped by 1 base and J by 6 bases, with 12 bases between them. CDR1 is MNHNS and CDR2 is SASEGT in the germline V gene. The CDR3 DNA reads TGTGCCAGCAGTGAAGGAGGGGGTTTCGCTGAAGCTTTCTTT. Amino acid sequence: CASSEGGGFAEAFF.

This chain uses TRBV11-3 with TRBJ1-2, with D tentatively TRBD1 (5 bases). This CDR3 contains 14 residues. The V end lost 5 bases, the J end lost 8 bases, and 18 bases lay between the germline ends. The germline V gene has CDR1 SGHNT and CDR2 YENEEA. The CDR3 is CASSDRPGYGGYTF. In DNA, the CDR3 is TGTGCCAGCAGCGACCGCCCAGGGTACGGCGGCTACACCTTC.

This chain joins TRBV12-3 or TRBV12-4 and TRBJ1-1; no clear D gene. This CDR3 has 13 amino acids. V was trimmed by 7 bases and J by 1 base, leaving 10 bases between them. The CDR3 DNA is TGTGCCAGCACTGTTTTTTCGAACACTGAAGCTTTCTTT. It encodes CASTVFSNTEAFF.

The chain joins TRBV11-2 to TRBJ1-2; D may be TRBD1 (5 bases). This CDR3 comprises 15 residues. The germline V and J ends were trimmed by 6 bases and 3 bases, with 17 bases remaining between them. Germline V gives CDR1 SGHAT, CDR2 FQNNGV. The CDR3: CASRGMGRADYGYTF. For the CDR3, the DNA is TGTGCCAGCAGGGGGATGGGCAGGGCGGACTATGGCTACACCTTC. Looking up the rest from reference TRBV11-2 and TRBJ1-2 gives the full variable domain: EAGVAQSPRYKIIEKRQSVAFWCNPISGHATLYWYQQILGQGPKLLIQFQNNGVVDDSQLPKDRFSAERLKGVDSTLKIQPAKLEDSAVYLCASRGMGRADYGYTFGSGTRLTVV.

The chain employs TRBV9 and TRBJ2-2; no clear D gene. Trimming shortened V by 10 bases and J by 2 bases, and 12 bases separated the two germline ends. This CDR3 is built from 13 residues. Germline loops: CDR1 SGDLS, CDR2 YYNGEE. The CDR3 reads CADKVKNTGELFF. The CDR3 nucleotides read TGTGCCGACAAGGTTAAAAACACCGGGGAGCTGTTTTTT.

The gene calls are TRBV11-3 and TRBJ2-5; tentative D call: TRBD2 (5 bases). V lost 1 base and J lost 0, with 15 bases in between. The germline CDR1 and CDR2 sequences are SGHNT and YENEEA. This CDR3 is 17 amino acids long. The CDR3 DNA sequence: TGTGCCAGCAGCTTAGTTTCCGGGGTGGGGTACCAAGAGACCCAGTACTTC. Translation gives CASSLVSGVGYQETQYF.

The genes are TRBV19 and TRBJ2-3; tentatively, D is TRBD2 (5 bases). CDR3 length: 14 amino acids. The germline V gene has CDR1 LNHDA and CDR2 SQIVND (reference sequence). Trimming removed 5 bases from V and 1 base from J, with 10 bases in between. DNA of the CDR3: TGTGCCAGTAGTTGGGAGAGGGGCACAGATACGCAGTATTTT. Its translation is CASSWERGTDTQYF.

The J gene is TRBJ1-1, the V gene TRBV11-3, with D tentatively TRBD1 (6 bases). The CDR3 totals 13 residues. The V end was cut by 0 bases, the J end by 6 bases, with 8 bases between. Per germline, CDR1 SGHNT and CDR2 YENEEA. This chain's CDR3 is CASSLEPGAEAFF. CDR3 sequence (DNA): TGTGCCAGCAGCTTAGAGCCAGGGGCTGAAGCTTTCTTT. Combining the CDR3 with reference TRBV11-3 and TRBJ1-1 gives the whole variable domain EAGVVQSPRYKIIEKKQPVAFWCNPISGHNTLYWYLQNLGQGPELLIRYENEEAVDDSQLPKDRFSAERLKGVDSTLKIQPAELGDSAVYLCASSLEPGAEAFFGQGTRLTVV.

This clone has only a few counts. This rearrangement joins TRBV19 to TRBJ1-5; D unclear. This CDR3 has 13 residues. Germline V gene data show CDR1 as LNHDA and CDR2 as SQIVND (reference sequence). V was trimmed by 3 bases and J by 4 bases, leaving 7 bases between them. CDR3 sequence (DNA): TGTGCCAGTAGTATTGGAGCGAATCAGCCCCAGCATTTT. Protein sequence: CASSIGANQPQHF.

This clone was picked up one time. V is TRBV27 and J is TRBJ2-1; D might be TRBD2 (5 bases). Germline V gene lookup returns CDR1 MNHEY and CDR2 SMNVEV (reference sequence). The CDR3 sequence is 13 residues long. V was shortened by 5 bases and J by 6 bases, with 11 bases between the two germline ends. The CDR3 coding sequence is TGTGCCAGCAGTCCCCTGGCGGGCAATGAGCAGTTCTTC. This sequence encodes CASSPLAGNEQFF.

V is TRBV9 and J is TRBJ1-2; TRBD1 might be the D (6 bases). CDR1 is SGDLS, CDR2 YYNGEE, per germline. Trimming left V 6 bases short and J 4 bases short, with 16 bases between. The CDR3 is made up of 14 amino acids. CDR3 DNA sequence: TGTGCCAGCAACCCGGGGGGCCGACTCTATGGCTACACCTTC. This encodes CASNPGGRLYGYTF. The whole variable domain, filled in from reference TRBV9 and TRBJ1-2, reads DSGVTQTPKHLITATGQRVTLRCSPRSGDLSVYWYQQSLDQGLQFLIQYYNGEERAKGNILERFSAQQFPDLHSELNLSSLELGDSALYFCASNPGGRLYGYTFGSGTRLTVV.